Shown below are 15 T cell receptor beta chains from a single sample sequenced in a study of T-cell reconstitution after alpha-beta-depleted transplantation in children. A TCRbeta library incorporating unique molecular identifiers was prepared. One entry per CDR3 protein, called by TCRdb with MiXCR from the PCR reads. Among 350,000 to 400,000 distinct CDR3 sequences, 10% to 15% were seen once, and the ten largest hold around 4.1%. Material: PBMCs, obtained from the stem cell graft. These receptors all come from a human donor who donated a stem cell graft to a child with Fanconi anemia.

This clonotype came up once. The chain couples TRBV29-1 to TRBJ2-1; D is uncertain. This CDR3 has 12 residues. Germline-derived CDR1 and CDR2 are SQVTM and ANQGSEA. Trimming left V 5 bases short and J 6 bases short, with 11 bases between. The CDR3 DNA reads as TGCAGCGTTACCCGTCAGGTCAATGAGCAGTTCTTC. This codes for CSVTRQVNEQFF.

This clonotype appeared a few times. This chain links TRBV7-3 with TRBJ2-7, with a possible D match to TRBD1 (6 bases). Trimming took off 3 bases at V and 6 bases at J, with 12 bases between the two ends. The germline V gene has CDR1 SGHTA and CDR2 FQGTGA. This CDR3 has 13 residues. This CDR3 reads CASSLAGDGEQYF. The DNA for the CDR3 is TGTGCCAGCAGCTTGGCAGGGGACGGCGAGCAGTACTTC.

This chain connects TRBV6-1 to TRBJ1-1; 9 bases match TRBD1. After removal of 6 bases from V and 4 bases from J, the junction contained 6 bases not matched to a gene. Germline CDR1 is MNHNS and CDR2 is SASEGT. This CDR3 spans 14 amino acids. The CDR3 here is CASRGQGRSTEAFF. DNA of the CDR3: TGTGCCAGCAGGGGACAGGGCCGGAGCACTGAAGCTTTCTTT.

This clonotype was seen more than once but under ten times. The rearrangement joins TRBV10-3 to TRBJ2-2, with D perhaps given as TRBD1 or TRBD2 (5 bases each). V was clipped by 0 bases and J by 6 bases, with 11 bases between them. The CDR3 consists of 15 residues. In germline, CDR1 is ENHRY, CDR2 SYGVKD. CDR3 DNA: TGTGCCATCAGTGAGTCATCGGGGCTGGCCGGGGAGCTGTTTTTT. The encoded protein is CAISESSGLAGELFF.

The chain combines TRBV5-1 with TRBJ2-3, with a possible D match to TRBD1 (5 bases). The CDR3 covers 13 residues. Looked up from germline, CDR1 is SGHRS and CDR2 is YFSETQ. The germline V and J ends were trimmed by 0 bases and 5 bases, with 7 bases remaining between them. The CDR3 coding sequence is TGCGCCAGCAGCTTGGGGACAAGAGATACGCAGTATTTT. It codes for CASSLGTRDTQYF.

This chain joins TRBV12-3 or TRBV12-4 and TRBJ2-1, with 13 nucleotides matching TRBD2. V lost 3 bases and J lost 8; bases outside the gene matches: 4. The CDR3 is made up of 15 amino acids. CDR3 in amino acids: CASSFGTSGVDEQFF. The CDR3 nucleotides read TGTGCCAGCAGTTTCGGGACTAGCGGGGTCGATGAGCAGTTCTTC.

On this clonotype itself: One base away lies a much larger clone, so this may be a sequencing read error. V usage is TRBV5-1 and J usage is TRBJ2-1; possibly TRBD2 for D (6 bases). The CDR3 is 13 residues long. The germline CDR1 and CDR2 sequences are SGHRS and YFSETQ. The V gene lost 0 bases and the J gene lost 8 bases, with 9 bases spanning the gap. CDR3 residues: CASSLELADEQFF. The CDR3, as DNA: TGCGCCAGCAGCTTGGAACTAGCTGATGAGCAGTTCTTC.

The genes are TRBV6-5 and TRBJ2-3; D may match TRBD1 or TRBD2 (5 bases each). This CDR3 spans 13 amino acids. Looked up from germline, CDR1 is MNHEY and CDR2 is SVGAGI. The V end lost 3 bases, the J end lost 4 bases, and 8 bases lay between the germline ends. In nucleotides, the CDR3 is TGTGCCAGCAGTTATGGGACCCCAGATACGCAGTATTTT. This translates into CASSYGTPDTQYF.

This clonotype was found many times. The CDR3, as DNA: TGTGCCACGGGGCGACGAACAGGGGGTCAAGAGACCCAGTACTTC. Translating gives CATGRRTGGQETQYF. The chain couples TRBV12-3 or TRBV12-4 to TRBJ2-5, with TRBD1 matching over 8 bases. The CDR3 loop spans 15 amino acids. V lost 10 bases and J lost 2; bases outside the gene matches: 12.

The J gene is TRBJ1-1, the V gene TRBV20-1; 7 positions match TRBD1. The germline CDR1 and CDR2 sequences are DFQATT and SNEGSKA (reference sequence). This CDR3 region has 12 residues. Losses at the gene ends were 3 bases for V and 5 bases for J; bases not matched to a gene: 3. As DNA, the CDR3 is TGCAGTGCTAGTCAGGGGGAAACTGAAGCTTTCTTT. It translates to CSASQGETEAFF.

Many counts were recorded for this clonotype. The chain is built from TRBV20-1 and TRBJ2-1; tentatively, D is TRBD2 (6 bases). V was cut by 3 bases and J by 7 bases, with 22 bases left in between. This CDR3 has 16 residues. CDR1 is DFQATT, CDR2 SNEGSKA, per germline (reference sequence). The CDR3 is CSASDSRGSAGNEQFF. The CDR3 DNA reads as TGCAGTGCTAGTGACTCCCGGGGAAGCGCGGGGAATGAGCAGTTCTTC.

This clonotype was picked up many times. The chain recombines TRBV3-1 with TRBJ1-1; 9 positions agree with TRBD1. The CDR3 extends over 13 amino acids. The V segment lost 1 base and the J segment 8 bases; nucleotides outside the gene matches: 2. Germline CDR1 LGHDT, CDR2 YNNKEL (reference sequence). The CDR3, as DNA: TGTGCCAGCAGCCAAGTGACAGGGGGGGAAGCTTTCTTT. It translates to CASSQVTGGEAFF. Full variable domain (remainder filled in from reference TRBV3-1 and TRBJ1-1): DTAVSQTPKYLVTQMGNDKSIKCEQNLGHDTMYWYKQDSKKFLKIMFSYNNKELIINETVPNRFSPKSPDKAHLNLHINSLELGDSAVYFCASSQVTGGEAFFGQGTRLTVV.

V is TRBV10-1 and J is TRBJ1-2; weak D call: TRBD1 (5 bases). Germline-derived CDR1 and CDR2 are WNHNN and SYGVQD (reference sequence). The germline V and J ends were trimmed by 7 bases and 3 bases, with 27 bases remaining between them. The CDR3 spans 18 residues. CDR3 sequence: CASTNSARIVTGHYGYTF. Written as DNA, the CDR3 is TGCGCCAGCACCAATTCAGCAAGGATCGTCACAGGCCACTATGGCTACACCTTC.

The chain has TRBV5-1 and TRBJ2-2; D gene unclear. CDR3 length: 13 residues. From germline, CDR1 is SGHRS and CDR2 YFSETQ. With 4 bases removed from V and 5 bases from J, the gap between germline ends came to 9 bases. CDR3 region: CASSQHGTGELFF. Written as DNA, the CDR3 is TGCGCCAGCAGCCAGCATGGGACCGGGGAGCTGTTTTTT.

The chain is built from TRBV28 and TRBJ1-2, with a weak D call TRBD1 (5 bases). The CDR3 consists of 12 residues. V shed 9 bases and J shed 5 bases, with 13 bases lying between them. Germline V gene lookup returns CDR1 MDHEN and CDR2 SYDVKM. The CDR3 loop is CASTVGPYGYTF. CDR3 nucleotide sequence: TGTGCCAGTACGGTGGGACCTTATGGCTACACCTTC.